This TCR beta chain originates from a study of blood T cell repertoires in COVID-19. Across the study: Sites across the United States, Italy and Spain contributed samples from acute and convalescent COVID-19. The analysed material was cDNA or gDNA that came from T cells, B-cell-depleted T cells, or PBMCs.

This clone showed up just a few times. Germline lookup yields CDR1 MGHRA and CDR2 YSYEKL. V shed 0 bases, J shed 4 bases, and the junction held 5 bases outside the gene matches. The CDR3 runs to 15 residues. Produced via immunoSEQ multiplex PCR; TCRdb's table is partial and in-frame only. Of 100,000 to 120,000 clones in the sample, around 64% were seen once. The rearrangement uses TRBV4-1 and TRBJ2-5; TRBD1 matches 7 bases. The sequenced sample was peripheral blood. This TCR was recovered from a woman between 40 and 55 years old with acute or convalescent COVID-19. The CDR3 region is CASSQDGTARETQYF. The CDR3 DNA reads TGCGCCAGCAGCCAAGATGGGACAGCCAGAGAGACCCAGTACTTC.